The clone carrying this T cell receptor beta chain came up once. The antigen is not known. People who had autoimmune disease history or systemic immunosuppression were excluded. The record originates from a study of OX40 agonist ivuxolimab in advanced cancers. Germline CDR1 is SNHLY and CDR2 is FYNNEI. V was trimmed by 2 bases and J by 10 bases, leaving 12 bases between them. The CDR3 is 13 amino acids. General observations from the study: The mean number of expanded clones was higher in CD8+ T cells than in CD4+.

Generated by immunoSEQ multiplex PCR, the TCRdb table keeps only in-frame clones and is missing some. The sample includes some 63,000 clones, around 83% of them seen just once. This sequence was found in an adult with an advanced solid tumor such as melanoma, head and neck, liver or kidney cancer. The sample in question was CD4+ or CD8+ T cells sorted from blood, obtained in a trial of the OX40 agonist ivuxolimab. V gene TRBV2 combines with J gene TRBJ2-1; a weak D match, TRBD2 (6 bases). CDR3 in amino acids: CASSELVAEEQFF. The DNA of the CDR3 is TGTGCCAGCAGTGAATTGGTAGCGGAAGAGCAGTTCTTC. Drawing the rest from reference TRBV2 and TRBJ2-1, the complete variable domain is EPEVTQTPSHQVTQMGQEVILRCVPISNHLYFYWYRQILGQKVEFLVSFYNNEISEKSEIFDDQFSVERPDGSNFTLKIRSTKLEDSAMYFCASSELVAEEQFFGPGTRLTVL.